This T cell receptor beta chain stems from a study of cytomegalovirus exposure and HLA in healthy donors. Study-level points and caveats: Association with HLA alleles at 0.05 false discovery rate was found for roughly 17,000 TCR beta sequences in a later analysis. Reportedly, HLA-A and HLA-B alleles of most subjects were accurately predicted from TCR beta. In a later analysis, several top co-occurrence clusters appeared linked to parvovirus B19, influenza, CMV and Epstein-Barr virus.

As concerns this clone: Its antigen is not known.

Losses at the gene ends were 2 bases for V and 4 bases for J; bases not matched to a gene: 3. This CDR3 contains 14 residues. Per germline, CDR1 KGHSH and CDR2 LQKENI. Primers: 60 Vbeta forward and 13 Jbeta reverse. Clones were sequenced by immunoSEQ multiplex PCR, and TCRdb holds only the in-frame ones, with some missing. This table has 150,000 or so clones, about 88% appearing once. This chain uses TRBV18 with TRBJ2-5; 8 nucleotides agree with TRBD2. This receptor was taken from a woman aged 18 to 35 in good health and CMV-seronegative. The sample comprised PBMCs. CDR3 sequence (DNA): TGTGCCAGCTCACCAGGGCTAGCGGGAGAGACCCAGTACTTC. Amino acids: CASSPGLAGETQYF.